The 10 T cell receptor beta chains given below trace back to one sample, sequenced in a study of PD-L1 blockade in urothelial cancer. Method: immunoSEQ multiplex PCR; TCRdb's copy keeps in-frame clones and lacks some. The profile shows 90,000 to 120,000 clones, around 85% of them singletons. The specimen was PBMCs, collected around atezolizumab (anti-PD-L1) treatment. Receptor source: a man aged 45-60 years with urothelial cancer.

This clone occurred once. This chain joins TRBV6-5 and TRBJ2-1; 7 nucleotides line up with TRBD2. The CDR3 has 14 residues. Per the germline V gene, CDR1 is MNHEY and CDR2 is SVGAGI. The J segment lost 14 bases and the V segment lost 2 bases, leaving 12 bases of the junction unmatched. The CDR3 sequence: CASSYNRDYGSEFF. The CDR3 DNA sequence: TGTGCCAGCAGTTACAACCGGGACTATGGTTCGGAGTTCTTC.

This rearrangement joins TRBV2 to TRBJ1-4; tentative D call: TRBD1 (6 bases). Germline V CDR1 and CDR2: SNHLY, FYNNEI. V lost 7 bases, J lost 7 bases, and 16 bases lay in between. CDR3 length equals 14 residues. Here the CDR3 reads CASTSFQGSEKLFF. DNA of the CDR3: TGTGCCAGCACCTCCTTCCAGGGGAGTGAAAAACTGTTTTTT.

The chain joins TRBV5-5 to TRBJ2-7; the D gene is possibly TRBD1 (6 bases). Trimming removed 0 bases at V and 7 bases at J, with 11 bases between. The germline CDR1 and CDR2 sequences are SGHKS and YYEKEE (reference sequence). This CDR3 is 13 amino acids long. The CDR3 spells CASSLGGGREQYF. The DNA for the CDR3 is TGTGCCAGCAGCTTGGGAGGGGGTCGGGAGCAGTACTTC.

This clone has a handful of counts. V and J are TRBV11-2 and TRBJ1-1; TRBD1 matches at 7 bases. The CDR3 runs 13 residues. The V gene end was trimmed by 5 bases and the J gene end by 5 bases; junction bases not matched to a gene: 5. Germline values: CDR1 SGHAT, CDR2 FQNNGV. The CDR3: CASSVTGRTEAFF. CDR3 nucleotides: TGTGCCAGCAGCGTGACAGGGCGAACTGAAGCTTTCTTT.

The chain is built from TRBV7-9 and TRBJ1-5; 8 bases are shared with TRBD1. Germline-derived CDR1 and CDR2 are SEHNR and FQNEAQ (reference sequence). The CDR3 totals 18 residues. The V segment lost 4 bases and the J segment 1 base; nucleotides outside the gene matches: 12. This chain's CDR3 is CASSSFPGQEKSNQPQHF. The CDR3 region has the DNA TGTGCCAGCAGCTCCTTCCCGGGACAGGAAAAAAGCAATCAGCCCCAGCATTTT.

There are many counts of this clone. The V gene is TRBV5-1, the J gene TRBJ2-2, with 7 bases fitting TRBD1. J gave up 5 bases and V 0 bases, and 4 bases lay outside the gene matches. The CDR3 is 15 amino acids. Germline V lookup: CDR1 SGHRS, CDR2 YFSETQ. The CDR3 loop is CASSLDGRGTGELFF. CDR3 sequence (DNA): TGCGCCAGCAGCTTGGACGGCAGGGGGACCGGGGAGCTGTTTTTT.

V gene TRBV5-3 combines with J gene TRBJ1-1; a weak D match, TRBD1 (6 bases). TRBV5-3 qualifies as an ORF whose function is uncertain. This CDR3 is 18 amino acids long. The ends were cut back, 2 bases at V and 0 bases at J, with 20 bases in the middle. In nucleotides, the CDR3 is TGTGCCAGAAGCTTACGAGGGGGAGAATCCTATATGAACACTGAAGCTTTCTTT. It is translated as CARSLRGGESYMNTEAFF.

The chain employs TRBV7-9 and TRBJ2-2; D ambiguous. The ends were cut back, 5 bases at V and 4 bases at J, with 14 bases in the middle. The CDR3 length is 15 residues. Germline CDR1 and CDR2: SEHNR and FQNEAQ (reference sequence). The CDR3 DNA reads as TGTGCCAGCAGCCCTAACGCCGCGCGCACCGGGGAGCTGTTTTTT. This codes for CASSPNAARTGELFF. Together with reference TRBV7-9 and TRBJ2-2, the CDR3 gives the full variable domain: DTGVSQNPRHKITKRGQNVTFRCDPISEHNRLYWYRQTLGQGPEFLTYFQNEAQLEKSRLLSDRFSAERPKGSFSTLEIQRTEQGDSAMYLCASSPNAARTGELFFGEGSRLTVL.

The CDR3 coding sequence is TGTGCCAGCAGCTTGGTAGGGAATGGGGGGGAGACCCAGTACTTC. As protein: CASSLVGNGGETQYF. The gene calls are TRBV5-4 and TRBJ2-5, with D possibly matching TRBD2 (6 bases). The CDR3 is 15 amino acids. Germline V gene data show CDR1 as SGHNT and CDR2 as YYREEE (reference sequence). V was pared by 0 bases and J by 5 bases, with 14 bases between.

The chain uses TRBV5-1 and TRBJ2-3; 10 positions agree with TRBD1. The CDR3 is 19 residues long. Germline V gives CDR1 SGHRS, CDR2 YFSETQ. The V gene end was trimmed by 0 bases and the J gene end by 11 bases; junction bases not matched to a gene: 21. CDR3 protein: CASSLVPGATGGPAAGQYF. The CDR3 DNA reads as TGCGCCAGCAGCTTGGTGCCCGGAGCGACAGGGGGCCCGGCGGCAGGGCAGTATTTT.